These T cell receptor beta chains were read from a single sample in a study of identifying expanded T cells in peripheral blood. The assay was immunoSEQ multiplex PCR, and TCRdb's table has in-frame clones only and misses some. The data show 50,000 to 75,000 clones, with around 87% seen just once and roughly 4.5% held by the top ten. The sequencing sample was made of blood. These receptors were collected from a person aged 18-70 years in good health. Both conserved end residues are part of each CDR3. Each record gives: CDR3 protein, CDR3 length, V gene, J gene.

cdr3_aa: CAWSPAPGRAQYF
cdr3_length: 13
v_call: TRBV30
j_call: TRBJ2-7

cdr3_aa: CASSYRTVNTEAFF
cdr3_length: 14
v_call: TRBV5-1
j_call: TRBJ1-1

cdr3_aa: CASSLRYGYEQYF
cdr3_length: 13
v_call: TRBV7-8
j_call: TRBJ2-7

cdr3_aa: CAIRGTSGSDEQFF
cdr3_length: 14
v_call: TRBV10-3
j_call: TRBJ2-1

cdr3_aa: CASSSVGSGLGETQYF
cdr3_length: 16
v_call: TRBV5-1
j_call: TRBJ2-5

cdr3_aa: CASSLIRPYNEQFF
cdr3_length: 14
v_call: TRBV7-2
j_call: TRBJ2-1

cdr3_aa: CASSLEGYREF
cdr3_length: 11
v_call: TRBV28
j_call: TRBJ2-7

cdr3_aa: CAWETSSGSTQYF
cdr3_length: 13
v_call: TRBV30
j_call: TRBJ2-3

cdr3_aa: CASSLVSGQGRNEQFF
cdr3_length: 16
v_call: TRBV7-2
j_call: TRBJ2-1

cdr3_aa: CASSTAGGTDTQYF
cdr3_length: 14
v_call: TRBV6-4
j_call: TRBJ2-3

cdr3_aa: CASSIGGNQPQHF
cdr3_length: 13
v_call: TRBV19
j_call: TRBJ1-5

cdr3_aa: CASSLLGPRDTQYF
cdr3_length: 14
v_call: TRBV27
j_call: TRBJ2-3

cdr3_aa: CASNSGGAETGELFF
cdr3_length: 15
v_call: TRBV4-2
j_call: TRBJ2-2

cdr3_aa: CAWSVYPTGDYGYTF
cdr3_length: 15
v_call: TRBV30
j_call: TRBJ1-2

cdr3_aa: CASRRTAGTVQPQHF
cdr3_length: 15
v_call: TRBV6-4
j_call: TRBJ1-5

cdr3_aa: CASLPVAGGGETQYF
cdr3_length: 15
v_call: TRBV6-1
j_call: TRBJ2-5

cdr3_aa: CASSILSGQGGTEAFF
cdr3_length: 16
v_call: TRBV19
j_call: TRBJ1-1

cdr3_aa: CASSLVSYEQYF
cdr3_length: 12
v_call: TRBV5-1
j_call: TRBJ2-7

cdr3_aa: CASSPWTGGYQETQYF
cdr3_length: 16
v_call: TRBV5-4
j_call: TRBJ2-5

cdr3_aa: CASSAGLAGTYEQYF
cdr3_length: 15
v_call: TRBV19
j_call: TRBJ2-7

cdr3_aa: CAWSVDRVNYGYTF
cdr3_length: 14
v_call: TRBV30
j_call: TRBJ1-2

cdr3_aa: CASGRDRGSAGELFF
cdr3_length: 15
v_call: TRBV2
j_call: TRBJ2-2

cdr3_aa: CASSPTGGGYTF
cdr3_length: 12
v_call: TRBV27
j_call: TRBJ1-2

cdr3_aa: CASSAQGVGEEKLFF
cdr3_length: 15
v_call: TRBV9
j_call: TRBJ1-4

cdr3_aa: CASSQNPPGTGITDTQYF
cdr3_length: 18
v_call: TRBV4-1
j_call: TRBJ2-3

cdr3_aa: CASSLVGLGELFF
cdr3_length: 13
v_call: TRBV11-1
j_call: TRBJ2-2

cdr3_aa: CAIMGQVSYNEQFF
cdr3_length: 14
v_call: TRBV10-3
j_call: TRBJ2-1

cdr3_aa: CAISEMGQGDGYTF
cdr3_length: 14
v_call: TRBV10-3
j_call: TRBJ1-2

cdr3_aa: CAWSVQGGNTIYF
cdr3_length: 13
v_call: TRBV30
j_call: TRBJ1-3

cdr3_aa: CASSEAEETQYF
cdr3_length: 12
v_call: TRBV2
j_call: TRBJ2-5

cdr3_aa: CASRPSGANVLTF
cdr3_length: 13
v_call: TRBV6-6
j_call: TRBJ2-6

cdr3_aa: CASSQGLAGGRVYNEQFF
cdr3_length: 18
v_call: TRBV4-2
j_call: TRBJ2-1

cdr3_aa: CASSRRGASGTGTDTQYF
cdr3_length: 18
v_call: TRBV5-1
j_call: TRBJ2-3

cdr3_aa: CATRRDLGAEAFF
cdr3_length: 13
v_call: TRBV12-5
j_call: TRBJ1-1

cdr3_aa: CASSLLARQETQYF
cdr3_length: 14
v_call: TRBV5-1
j_call: TRBJ2-5

cdr3_aa: CASSSPGTGELFF
cdr3_length: 13
v_call: TRBV7-3
j_call: TRBJ2-2

cdr3_aa: CASSLLGSPLHF
cdr3_length: 12
v_call: TRBV7-3
j_call: TRBJ1-6

cdr3_aa: CASSRRETQYF
cdr3_length: 11
v_call: TRBV6-6
j_call: TRBJ2-5

cdr3_aa: CSAGQANQPQHF
cdr3_length: 12
v_call: TRBV29-1
j_call: TRBJ1-5

cdr3_aa: CASSRTGHNYGYTF
cdr3_length: 14
v_call: TRBV5-6
j_call: TRBJ1-2

cdr3_aa: CASSGENTEAFF
cdr3_length: 12
v_call: TRBV5-1
j_call: TRBJ1-1

cdr3_aa: CASSESQEPNSPLHF
cdr3_length: 15
v_call: TRBV6-1
j_call: TRBJ1-6

cdr3_aa: CASSSPPRGRIYEQYF
cdr3_length: 16
v_call: TRBV5-1
j_call: TRBJ2-7